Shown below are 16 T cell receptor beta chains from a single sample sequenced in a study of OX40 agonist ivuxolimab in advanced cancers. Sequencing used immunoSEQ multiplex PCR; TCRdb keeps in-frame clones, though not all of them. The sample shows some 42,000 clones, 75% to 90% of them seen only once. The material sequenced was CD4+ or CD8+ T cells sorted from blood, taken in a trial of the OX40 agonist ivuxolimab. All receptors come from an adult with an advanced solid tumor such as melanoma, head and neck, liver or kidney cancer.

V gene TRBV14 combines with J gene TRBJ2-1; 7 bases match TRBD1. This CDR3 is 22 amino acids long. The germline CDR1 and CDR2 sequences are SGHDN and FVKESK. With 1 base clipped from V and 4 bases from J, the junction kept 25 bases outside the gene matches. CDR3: CASSQGGGDLLRQSQMYNEQFF. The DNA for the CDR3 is TGTGCCAGCAGCCAAGGAGGGGGCGACTTGTTAAGACAGTCTCAGATGTACAATGAGCAGTTCTTC.

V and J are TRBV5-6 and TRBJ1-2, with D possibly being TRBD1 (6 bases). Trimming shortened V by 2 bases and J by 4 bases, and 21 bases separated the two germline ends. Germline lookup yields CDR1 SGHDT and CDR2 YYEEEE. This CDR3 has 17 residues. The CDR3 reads CASSFFDRTQASYGYTF. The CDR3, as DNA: TGTGCCAGCAGCTTCTTCGACAGGACCCAGGCTAGCTATGGCTACACCTTC.

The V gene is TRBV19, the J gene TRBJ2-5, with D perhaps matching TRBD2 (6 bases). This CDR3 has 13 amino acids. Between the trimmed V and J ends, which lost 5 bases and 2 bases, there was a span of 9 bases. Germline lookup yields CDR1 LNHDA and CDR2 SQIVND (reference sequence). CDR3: CASSQRVQETQYF. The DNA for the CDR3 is TGTGCCAGTAGTCAGCGGGTGCAAGAGACCCAGTACTTC.

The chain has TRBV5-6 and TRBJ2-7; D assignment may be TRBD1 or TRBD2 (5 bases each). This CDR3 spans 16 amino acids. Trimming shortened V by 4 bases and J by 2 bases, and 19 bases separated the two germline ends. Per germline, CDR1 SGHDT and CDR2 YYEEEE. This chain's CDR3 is CASSPGTELTTYEQYF. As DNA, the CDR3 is TGTGCCAGCAGCCCCGGGACGGAGCTAACAACCTACGAGCAGTACTTC. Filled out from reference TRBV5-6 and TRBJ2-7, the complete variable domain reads DAGVTQSPTHLIKTRGQQVTLRCSPKSGHDTVSWYQQALGQGPQFIFQYYEEEERQRGNFPDRFSGHQFPNYSSELNVNALLLGDSALYLCASSPGTELTTYEQYFGPGTRLTVT.

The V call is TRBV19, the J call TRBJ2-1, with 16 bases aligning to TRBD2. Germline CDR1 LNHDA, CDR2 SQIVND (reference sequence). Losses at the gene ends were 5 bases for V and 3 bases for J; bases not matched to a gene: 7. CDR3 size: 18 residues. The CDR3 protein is CASSPGLAGGSFYNEQFF. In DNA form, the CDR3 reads TGTGCCAGTAGTCCGGGACTAGCGGGGGGGTCATTCTACAATGAGCAGTTCTTC.

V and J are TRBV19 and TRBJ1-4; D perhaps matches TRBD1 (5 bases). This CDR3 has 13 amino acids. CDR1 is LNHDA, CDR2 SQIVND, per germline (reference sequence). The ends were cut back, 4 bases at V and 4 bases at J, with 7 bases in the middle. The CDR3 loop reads CASSKDSNEKLFF. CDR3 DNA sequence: TGTGCCAGTAGTAAAGACAGTAATGAAAAACTGTTTTTT.

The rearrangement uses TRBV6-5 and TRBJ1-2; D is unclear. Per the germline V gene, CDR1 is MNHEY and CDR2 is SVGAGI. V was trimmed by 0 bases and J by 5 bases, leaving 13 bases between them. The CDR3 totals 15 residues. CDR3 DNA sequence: TGTGCCAGCAGTTACTCTATGAGGCCAGAGTATGGCTACACCTTC. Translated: CASSYSMRPEYGYTF.

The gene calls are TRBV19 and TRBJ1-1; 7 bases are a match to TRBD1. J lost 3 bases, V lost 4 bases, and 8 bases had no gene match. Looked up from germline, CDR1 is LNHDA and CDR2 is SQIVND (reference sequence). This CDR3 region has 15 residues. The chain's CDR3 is CASSTTAGGYTEAFF. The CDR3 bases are TGTGCCAGTAGTACGACGGCAGGGGGGTACACTGAAGCTTTCTTT. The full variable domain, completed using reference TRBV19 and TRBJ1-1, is DGGITQSPKYLFRKEGQNVTLSCEQNLNHDAMYWYRQDPGQGLRLIYYSQIVNDFQKGDIAEGYSVSREKKESFPLTVTSAQKNPTAFYLCASSTTAGGYTEAFFGQGTRLTVV.

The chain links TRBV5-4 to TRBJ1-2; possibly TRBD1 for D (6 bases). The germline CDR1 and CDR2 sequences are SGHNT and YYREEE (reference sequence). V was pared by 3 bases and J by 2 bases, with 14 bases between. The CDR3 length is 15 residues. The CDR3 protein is CASSSSETGNYGYTF. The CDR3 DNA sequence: TGTGCCAGCAGCTCGTCTGAGACAGGAAACTATGGCTACACCTTC.

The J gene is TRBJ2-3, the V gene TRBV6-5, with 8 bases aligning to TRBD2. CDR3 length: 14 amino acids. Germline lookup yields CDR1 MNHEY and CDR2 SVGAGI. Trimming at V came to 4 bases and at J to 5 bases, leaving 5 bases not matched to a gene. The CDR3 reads CASSLAGPKDTQYF. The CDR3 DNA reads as TGTGCCAGCAGTTTAGCGGGGCCGAAAGATACGCAGTATTTT.

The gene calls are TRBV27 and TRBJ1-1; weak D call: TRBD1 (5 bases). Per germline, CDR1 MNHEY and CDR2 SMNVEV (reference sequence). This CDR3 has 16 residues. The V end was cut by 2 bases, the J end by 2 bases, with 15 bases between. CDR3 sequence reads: CASSLKGSGFNTEAFF. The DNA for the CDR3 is TGTGCCAGCAGTTTAAAGGGGTCGGGATTCAACACTGAAGCTTTCTTT.

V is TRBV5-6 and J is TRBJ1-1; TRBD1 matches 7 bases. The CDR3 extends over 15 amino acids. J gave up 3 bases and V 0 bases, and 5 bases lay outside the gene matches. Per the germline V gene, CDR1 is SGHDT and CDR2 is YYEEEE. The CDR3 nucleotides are TGTGCCAGCAGCTTGGTAGGGGGCGCGGACACTGAAGCTTTCTTT. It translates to CASSLVGGADTEAFF.

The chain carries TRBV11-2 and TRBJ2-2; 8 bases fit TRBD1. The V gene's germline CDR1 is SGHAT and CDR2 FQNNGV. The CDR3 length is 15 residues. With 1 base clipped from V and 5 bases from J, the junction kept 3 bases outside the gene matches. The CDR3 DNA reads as TGTGCCAGCAGCTTAGGGACAGGGAGAACCGGGGAGCTGTTTTTT. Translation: CASSLGTGRTGELFF.

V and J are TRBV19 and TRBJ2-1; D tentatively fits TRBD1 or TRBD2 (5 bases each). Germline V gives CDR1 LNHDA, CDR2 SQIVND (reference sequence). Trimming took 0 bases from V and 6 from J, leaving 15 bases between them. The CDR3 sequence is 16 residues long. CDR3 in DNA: TGTGCCAGTAGTATAGACGGGGCGGTAGCGCGCAATGAGCAGTTCTTC. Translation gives CASSIDGAVARNEQFF. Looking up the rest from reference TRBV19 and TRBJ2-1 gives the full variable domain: DGGITQSPKYLFRKEGQNVTLSCEQNLNHDAMYWYRQDPGQGLRLIYYSQIVNDFQKGDIAEGYSVSREKKESFPLTVTSAQKNPTAFYLCASSIDGAVARNEQFFGPGTRLTVL.

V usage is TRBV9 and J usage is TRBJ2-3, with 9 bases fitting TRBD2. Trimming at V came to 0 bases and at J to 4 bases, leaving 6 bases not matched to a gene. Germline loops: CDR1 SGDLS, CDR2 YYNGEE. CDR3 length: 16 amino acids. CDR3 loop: CASSVDPAGGSDTQYF. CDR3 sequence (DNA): TGTGCCAGCAGCGTAGATCCAGCGGGGGGCTCAGATACGCAGTATTTT. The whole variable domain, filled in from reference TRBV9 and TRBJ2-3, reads DSGVTQTPKHLITATGQRVTLRCSPRSGDLSVYWYQQSLDQGLQFLIQYYNGEERAKGNILERFSAQQFPDLHSELNLSSLELGDSALYFCASSVDPAGGSDTQYFGPGTRLTVL.

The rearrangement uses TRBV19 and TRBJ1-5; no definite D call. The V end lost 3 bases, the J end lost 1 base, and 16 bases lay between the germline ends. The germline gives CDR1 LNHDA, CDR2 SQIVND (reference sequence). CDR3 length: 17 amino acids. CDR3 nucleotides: TGTGCCAGTAGTATTGTAGGAGGGATTGGGAGCAATCAGCCCCAGCATTTT. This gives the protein CASSIVGGIGSNQPQHF.